This TCR beta chain was captured by sequencing in a study of beta chain features in type 1 diabetes. Study-wide context: Sorted cells numbering under 140,000,000 were examined across all samples. Overall study results and limits: Researchers reported that naive, central memory and Treg TCRB repertoires appeared more similar in patients than in healthy donors. Cells that show high TCR expression could be over-represented by cDNA sequencing. Patients and controls would share equally any PCR tilt toward shorter templates.

A single count supports this clone. Antigen unknown. The same CDR3 arises from other DNA sequences in this sample as well. Trimming took off 0 bases at V and 4 bases at J, with 4 bases between the two ends. The CDR3 spans 12 residues. The V gene's germline CDR1 is SQVTM and CDR2 ANQGSEA. The sequenced template was cDNA made from the entire isolated RNA. Here immunoSEQ multiplex PCR was the method, and the copy in TCRdb shows in-frame clones only, minus some. Found here are about 260,000 clones, around 68% of them singletons; the top ten hold 0.053%. The TCR sequence derives from a man younger than 45 in good health. Source material: naive CD4+ T cells from blood. This chain uses TRBV29-1 with TRBJ1-3; no clear D. The CDR3 region is CSVEDPGNTIYF. The DNA of the CDR3 is TGCAGCGTTGAAGATCCCGGAAACACCATATATTTT.